This T cell receptor (beta chain) comes out of a study of blood T cell repertoires in COVID-19 (dated by TCRdb to 2020 to 2021). For the study in its entirety: Samples from collaborators originated in the United States, Italy and Spain and spanned both the acute and convalescent phases of COVID-19. The prospective study material was composed of cDNA or gDNA derived from T cells, B-cell-depleted T cells, or PBMCs. The samples were drawn from two sources: the first 160 participants of the ongoing ImmuneRACE study, and 1,200 or so subjects contributed by 6 global collaborators. The repertoires were made available in a free public database intended to serve as a resource for research on the immune response to SARS-CoV-2. Deeply sampled blood TCRbeta repertoires from subjects exposed to, actively infected with, or recovered from COVID-19 were included in the dataset. HLA class I and class II types, where available, came from metadata supplied by the sample provider rather than from assay-based typing. Nearly every sample came with metadata listing a de-identified subject ID, COVID-19 status, age in years and sex.

What the work shows at the level of the full study, not this receptor alone: Clinical and demographic metadata were provided uncurated, with the amount varying by source and participant.

Collaborating institutions collected whole blood in K2EDTA tubes following their own protocols. Collaborator samples were shipped for TCRbeta analysis as frozen whole blood, isolated PBMCs, or DNA extracted from either sample type. TCRbeta CDR3 regions were amplified from genomic DNA using the immunoSEQ Assay, a bias-controlled multiplex PCR. In the source study's methods: The number of nucleated cells in each sample was estimated from the amplification of reference gene primers within the assay. Sequence reads were collapsed and filtered to measure the absolute abundance of every unique TCRbeta CDR3 rearrangement. Productive Simpson clonality was computed per sample as the square root of Simpson's diversity index over productive rearrangements. TCRdb mirrors the immuneACCESS table, restricted to in-frame sequences. Some clones are absent from its copies; in checked studies, under half trace to an unresolved V gene, and the reason for the others is unknown. V and J calls plus clone size are reproduced from that table; the DNA served to infer D and trimming. Across this sample there are 50,000 or so clones, with 85% to 90% seen only once. About a quarter of the sample belongs to the ten largest clones.

CDR3 length: 16 amino acids, cysteine to phenylalanine. Only CDR3 DNA is held: 48 bases, read in frame from base 1. Based on the germline V gene, the CDR1 and CDR2 sequences are MGHRA and YSYEKL. Cut back by 1 base and 8 bases, the V and J ends lie 17 bases apart. About this clone: Its antigen remains undetermined. Base-call qualities are not available, and no considerably larger clone is one nucleotide away.

The sequencing sample was made of peripheral blood. The chain links TRBV4-1 with TRBJ1-4; TRBD1 is perhaps the D gene, given 5 matching bases. The TCR sequence derives from a human donor in a cohort sampled during active COVID-19. The sequence in DNA is TGCGCCAGCAGCCAAGGTGTCGGGCAGGGCGCGGAAAAACTGTTTTTT. It translates to CASSQGVGQGAEKLFF.